This is a list of T cell receptor beta chains from one sample in a study of T cells in Graves' hyperthyroidism and ophthalmopathy. Each CDR3 protein gets one entry after TCRdb re-called the multiplex PCR reads with MiXCR. The table shows roughly 500,000 distinct CDR3 sequences, with less than 25% occurring only once. Sequences were obtained from blood. These receptors were obtained from a woman between 65 and 79 years old with Graves' ophthalmopathy. The CDR3 runs from the conserved cysteine through the conserved F or W. The D gene is left open where the match is weak. Size is stated for part of the rows, as once, few or many counts, or as a class when the clone is expanded.

TRBV12-3/TRBV12-4	many	NA	TRBJ1-2	CASTTNYGYTF	TGTGCCAGCACCACAAACTATGGCTACACCTTC
TRBV3-1	few	TRBD1	TRBJ2-7	CAGSQGLGQGLGQYF	TGTGCCGGCAGCCAAGGTCTGGGACAGGGCTTGGGGCAGTACTTC
TRBV19	few	TRBD1	TRBJ1-1	CASSIEAGGWTEAFF	TGTGCCAGTAGTATAGAGGCAGGGGGCTGGACTGAAGCTTTCTTT
TRBV12-3/TRBV12-4	NA	TRBD2	TRBJ2-3	CASSLKAGRSDTQYF	TGTGCCAGCAGTTTAAAAGCGGGAAGGTCAGATACGCAGTATTTT
TRBV12-3/TRBV12-4	many	TRBD2	TRBJ2-5	CASSFFGGAEETQYF	TGTGCCAGCAGTTTTTTCGGGGGGGCCGAAGAGACCCAGTACTTC
TRBV6-5	NA	NA	TRBJ2-5	CASSSRKGESETQYF	TGTGCCAGCAGTTCCCGGAAGGGTGAATCAGAGACCCAGTACTTC
TRBV28	many	TRBD1	TRBJ2-5	CASSLTGVQETQYF	TGTGCCAGCAGTCTAACAGGGGTCCAAGAGACCCAGTACTTC
TRBV6-1	NA	NA	TRBJ1-4	CASSPGWVLANEKLFF	TGTGCCAGCAGCCCCGGCTGGGTTCTGGCTAATGAAAAACTGTTTTTT
TRBV6-2/TRBV6-3	few	TRBD1	TRBJ1-6	CASSFQGARNSPLHF	TGTGCCAGCAGTTTTCAGGGGGCAAGGAATTCACCCCTCCACTTT
TRBV12-3/TRBV12-4	NA	TRBD2	TRBJ2-2	CASSAPGLAGVLDTGELFF	TGTGCCAGCAGTGCACCGGGACTAGCGGGAGTACTGGACACCGGGGAGCTGTTTTTT
TRBV5-6	NA	NA	TRBJ2-3	CASSLGQVTQYF	TGTGCCAGCAGCTTGGGCCAGGTCACGCAGTATTTT
TRBV29-1	NA	NA	TRBJ1-2	CSGGDGSYGYTF	TGCAGCGGAGGGGATGGATCCTATGGCTACACCTTC
TRBV7-6	NA	NA	TRBJ1-4	CASSPGPQNEKLFF	TGTGCCAGCAGCCCGGGACCGCAGAATGAAAAACTGTTTTTT
TRBV30	few	NA	TRBJ1-2	CAWGLYRVSNYGYTF	TGTGCCTGGGGGCTCTACAGGGTATCTAACTATGGCTACACCTTC
TRBV7-3	NA	NA	TRBJ2-1	CASSLSNNEQFF	TGTGCCAGCAGCTTGTCAAACAATGAGCAGTTCTTC
TRBV11-2	NA	NA	TRBJ1-5	CASSLAGIYQPQHF	TGTGCCAGCAGCTTAGCAGGGATTTATCAGCCCCAGCATTTT
TRBV3-1	few	TRBD1	TRBJ2-7	CASSQEVNRGYEQYF	TGTGCCAGCAGCCAAGAGGTTAACAGGGGCTACGAGCAGTACTTC
TRBV25-1	once	NA	TRBJ1-2	CASRITRVGYGYTF	TGTGCCAGCAGGATTACAAGGGTCGGCTATGGCTACACCTTC
TRBV2	many	TRBD1	TRBJ1-1	CASSEAPGGDAFF	TGTGCCAGCAGTGAAGCCCCAGGGGGGGACGCTTTCTTT
TRBV5-1	many	NA	TRBJ1-2	CASSLDLAEGYTF	TGCGCCAGCAGCTTGGACTTGGCGGAGGGCTACACCTTC
TRBV11-2	NA	NA	TRBJ1-5	CASSSRAGAGQPQHF	TGTGCCAGCAGCTCCCGGGCGGGGGCAGGTCAGCCCCAGCATTTT
TRBV3-1	NA	TRBD1	TRBJ1-1	CASSQAGQGTEAFF	TGTGCCAGCAGCCAAGCTGGACAGGGCACTGAAGCTTTCTTT
TRBV5-4	NA	NA	TRBJ1-2	CASSTRGLYGYTF	TGTGCCAGCAGCACCAGGGGCCTCTATGGCTACACCTTC
TRBV10-3	NA	NA	TRBJ2-1	CAINADTSYNEQFF	TGTGCCATCAACGCGGACACCTCCTACAATGAGCAGTTCTTC
TRBV6-1	few	TRBD1	TRBJ1-4	CASGQGGEKLFF	TGTGCCAGTGGACAGGGGGGAGAAAAACTGTTTTTT
TRBV29-1	many	TRBD1	TRBJ2-2	CSVDREAGELFF	TGCAGCGTGGACAGGGAGGCGGGGGAGCTGTTTTTT
TRBV2	few	TRBD1	TRBJ1-6	CASTAGTENSPLHF	TGTGCCAGCACTGCGGGGACAGAGAATTCACCCCTCCACTTT
TRBV12-3/TRBV12-4	many	NA	TRBJ2-3	CASSTGHPTDTQYF	TGTGCCAGCAGTACGGGACACCCCACAGATACGCAGTATTTT
TRBV5-1	few	TRBD2	TRBJ2-1	CASSLELAGGVNEQFF	TGCGCCAGCAGCTTGGAACTAGCGGGAGGCGTCAATGAGCAGTTCTTC
TRBV5-1	NA	NA	TRBJ2-1	CASSLAGLGVYNEQFF	TGCGCCAGCAGCTTGGCCGGGCTAGGGGTCTACAATGAGCAGTTCTTC
TRBV9	few	NA	TRBJ1-2	CASSAHIYGYTF	TGTGCCAGCAGCGCCCACATATATGGCTACACCTTC
TRBV4-3	few	NA	TRBJ2-2	CASSQDGPRELFF	TGCGCCAGCAGCCAAGATGGCCCCCGGGAGCTGTTTTTT
TRBV20-1	many	NA	TRBJ2-3	CSASFTDTQYF	TGCAGTGCCTCCTTCACAGATACGCAGTATTTT